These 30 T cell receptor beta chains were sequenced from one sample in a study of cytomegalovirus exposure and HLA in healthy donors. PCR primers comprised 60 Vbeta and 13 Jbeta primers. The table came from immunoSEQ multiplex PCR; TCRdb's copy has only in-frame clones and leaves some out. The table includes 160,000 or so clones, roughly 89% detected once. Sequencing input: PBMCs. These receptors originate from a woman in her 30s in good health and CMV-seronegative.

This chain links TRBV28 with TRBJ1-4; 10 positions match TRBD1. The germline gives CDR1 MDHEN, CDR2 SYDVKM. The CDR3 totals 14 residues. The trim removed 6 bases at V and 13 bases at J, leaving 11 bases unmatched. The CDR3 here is CASRPQTGGSGLFF. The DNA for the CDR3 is TGTGCCAGCAGGCCCCAGACAGGGGGCTCTGGACTGTTTTTT.

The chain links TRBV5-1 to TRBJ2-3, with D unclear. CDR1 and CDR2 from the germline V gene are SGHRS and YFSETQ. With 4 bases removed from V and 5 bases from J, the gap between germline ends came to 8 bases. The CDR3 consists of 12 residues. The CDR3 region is CASSTLGDTQYF. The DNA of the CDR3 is TGCGCCAGCAGCACCCTAGGAGATACGCAGTATTTT.

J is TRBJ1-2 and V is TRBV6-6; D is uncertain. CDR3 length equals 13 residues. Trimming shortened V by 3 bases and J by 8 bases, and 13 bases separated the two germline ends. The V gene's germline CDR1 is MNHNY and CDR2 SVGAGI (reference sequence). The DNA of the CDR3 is TGTGCCAGCAGTTATGGGAGACCGGGGGGCTACACCTTC. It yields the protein CASSYGRPGGYTF.

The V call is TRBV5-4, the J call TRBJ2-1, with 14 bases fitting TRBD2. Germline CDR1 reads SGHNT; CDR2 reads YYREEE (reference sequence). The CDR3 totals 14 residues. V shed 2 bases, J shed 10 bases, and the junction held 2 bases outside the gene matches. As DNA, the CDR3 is TGTGCCAGCAGCTTCCGGACTAGCGGGGGGGAGCAGTTCTTC. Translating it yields CASSFRTSGGEQFF.

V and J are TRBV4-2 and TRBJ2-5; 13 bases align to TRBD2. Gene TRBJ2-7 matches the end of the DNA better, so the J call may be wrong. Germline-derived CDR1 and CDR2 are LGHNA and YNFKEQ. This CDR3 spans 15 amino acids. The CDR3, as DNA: TGTGCCAGCAGCCCAGGACTAGCGGGGGACTACGAGCAGTACTTC. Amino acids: CASSPGLAGDYEQYF.

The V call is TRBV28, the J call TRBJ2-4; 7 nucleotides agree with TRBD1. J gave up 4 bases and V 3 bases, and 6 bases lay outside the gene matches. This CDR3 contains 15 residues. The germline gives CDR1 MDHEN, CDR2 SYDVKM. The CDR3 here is CASSFQSGGKNIQYF. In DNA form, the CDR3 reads TGTGCCAGCAGTTTCCAGTCAGGGGGAAAAAACATTCAGTACTTC. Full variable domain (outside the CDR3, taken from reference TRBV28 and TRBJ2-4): DVKVTQSSRYLVKRTGEKVFLECVQDMDHENMFWYRQDPGLGLRLIYFSYDVKMKEKGDIPEGYSVSREKKERFSLILESASTNQTSMYLCASSFQSGGKNIQYFGAGTRLSVL.

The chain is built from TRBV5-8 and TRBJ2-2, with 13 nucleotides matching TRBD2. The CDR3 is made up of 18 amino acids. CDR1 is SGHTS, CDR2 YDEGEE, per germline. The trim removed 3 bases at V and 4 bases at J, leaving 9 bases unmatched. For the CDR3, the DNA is TGTGCCAGCAGCTCGGGACTAGCGGGAAGCTATGGCACCGGGGAGCTGTTTTTT. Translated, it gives CASSSGLAGSYGTGELFF. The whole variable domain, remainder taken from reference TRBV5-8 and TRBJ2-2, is EAGVTQSPTHLIKTRGQQATLRCSPISGHTSVYWYQQALGLGLQFLLWYDEGEERNRGNFPPRFSGRQFPNYSSELNVNALELEDSALYLCASSSGLAGSYGTGELFFGEGSRLTVL.

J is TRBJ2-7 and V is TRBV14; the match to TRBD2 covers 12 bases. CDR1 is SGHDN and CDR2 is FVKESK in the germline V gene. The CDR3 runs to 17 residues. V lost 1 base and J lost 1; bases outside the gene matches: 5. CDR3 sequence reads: CASSQGVLAGGSYEQYF. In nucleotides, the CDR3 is TGTGCCAGCAGCCAAGGCGTCCTAGCGGGAGGGTCCTACGAGCAGTACTTC. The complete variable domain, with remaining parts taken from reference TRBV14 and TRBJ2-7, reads EAGVTQFPSHSVIEKGQTVTLRCDPISGHDNLYWYRRVMGKEIKFLLHFVKESKQDESGMPNNRFLAERTGGTYSTLKVQPAELEDSGVYFCASSQGVLAGGSYEQYFGPGTRLTVT.

CDR3 amino acids: CASSLWGGSGETQYF. The CDR3 DNA reads TGTGCCAGCAGCTTGTGGGGCGGGAGTGGGGAGACCCAGTACTTC. The J gene is TRBJ2-5, the V gene TRBV5-6; 7 bases map to TRBD2. The CDR3 length is 15 residues. Germline V gene data show CDR1 as SGHDT and CDR2 as YYEEEE. Germline trimming cut 1 base from V and 5 bases from J; bases unmatched to any gene: 8. Full variable domain (missing parts from reference TRBV5-6 and TRBJ2-5): DAGVTQSPTHLIKTRGQQVTLRCSPKSGHDTVSWYQQALGQGPQFIFQYYEEEERQRGNFPDRFSGHQFPNYSSELNVNALLLGDSALYLCASSLWGGSGETQYFGPGTRLLVL.

This chain's CDR3 is CATSLGLHSYNEQFF. In nucleotides, the CDR3 is TGTGCCACCAGCCTGGGACTCCACTCCTACAATGAGCAGTTCTTC. V is TRBV15 and J is TRBJ2-1; possible D gene TRBD2, 6 bases. Germline V gene data show CDR1 as LNHNV and CDR2 as YYDKDF (reference sequence). Trimming removed 5 bases from V and 0 bases from J, with 11 bases in between. The CDR3 length is 15 residues.

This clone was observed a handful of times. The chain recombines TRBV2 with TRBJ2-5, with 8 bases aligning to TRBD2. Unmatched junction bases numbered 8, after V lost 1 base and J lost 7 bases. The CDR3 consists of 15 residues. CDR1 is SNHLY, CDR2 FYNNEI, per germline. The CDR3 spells CASSEDTSGLGTQYF. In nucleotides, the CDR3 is TGTGCCAGCAGTGAAGATACTAGCGGACTGGGGACCCAGTACTTC. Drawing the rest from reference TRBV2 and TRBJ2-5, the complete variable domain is EPEVTQTPSHQVTQMGQEVILRCVPISNHLYFYWYRQILGQKVEFLVSFYNNEISEKSEIFDDQFSVERPDGSNFTLKIRSTKLEDSAMYFCASSEDTSGLGTQYFGPGTRLLVL.

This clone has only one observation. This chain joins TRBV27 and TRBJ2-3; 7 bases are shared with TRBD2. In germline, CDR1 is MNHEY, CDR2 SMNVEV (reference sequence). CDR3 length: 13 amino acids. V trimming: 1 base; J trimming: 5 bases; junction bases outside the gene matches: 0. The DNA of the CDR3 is TGTGCCAGCAGTTTATGGGGGGGAGATACGCAGTATTTT. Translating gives CASSLWGGDTQYF.

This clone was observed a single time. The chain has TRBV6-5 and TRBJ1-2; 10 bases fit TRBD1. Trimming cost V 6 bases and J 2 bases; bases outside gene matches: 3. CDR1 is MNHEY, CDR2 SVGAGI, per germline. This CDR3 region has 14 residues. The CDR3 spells CASSGQGVNYGYTF. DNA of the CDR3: TGTGCCAGCAGCGGACAGGGGGTGAACTATGGCTACACCTTC.

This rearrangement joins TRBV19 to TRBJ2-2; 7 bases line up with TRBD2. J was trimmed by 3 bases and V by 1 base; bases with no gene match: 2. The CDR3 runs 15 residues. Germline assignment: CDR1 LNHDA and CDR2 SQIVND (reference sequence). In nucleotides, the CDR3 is TGTGCCAGTAGTATAGGGGAGGGGTACACCGGGGAGCTGTTTTTT. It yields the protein CASSIGEGYTGELFF.

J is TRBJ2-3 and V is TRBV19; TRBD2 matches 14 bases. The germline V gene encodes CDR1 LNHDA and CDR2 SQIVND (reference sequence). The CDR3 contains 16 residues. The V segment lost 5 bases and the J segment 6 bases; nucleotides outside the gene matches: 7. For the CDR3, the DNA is TGTGCCAGTAGTCCGACTAGCGGGAGGGCACAGGATACGCAGTATTTT. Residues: CASSPTSGRAQDTQYF.

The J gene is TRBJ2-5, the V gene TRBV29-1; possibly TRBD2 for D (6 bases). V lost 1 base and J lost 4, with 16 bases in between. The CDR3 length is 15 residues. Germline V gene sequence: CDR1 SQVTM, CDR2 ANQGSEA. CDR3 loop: CSVEAVRGSGETQYF. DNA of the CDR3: TGCAGCGTTGAAGCCGTCCGCGGTAGCGGAGAGACCCAGTACTTC.

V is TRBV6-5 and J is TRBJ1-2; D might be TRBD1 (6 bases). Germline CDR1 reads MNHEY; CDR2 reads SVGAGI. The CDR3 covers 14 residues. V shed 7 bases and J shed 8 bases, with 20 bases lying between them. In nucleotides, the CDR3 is TGTGCCAGCATTGAAGACAGGAACCTCGGAGGCTACACCTTC. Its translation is CASIEDRNLGGYTF.

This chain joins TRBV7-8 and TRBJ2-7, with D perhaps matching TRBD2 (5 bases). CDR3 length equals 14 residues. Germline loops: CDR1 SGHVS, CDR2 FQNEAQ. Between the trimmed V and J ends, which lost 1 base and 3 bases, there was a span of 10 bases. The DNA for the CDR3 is TGTGCCAGCAGCTTAGTAGCGCAAGACTACGAGCAGTACTTC. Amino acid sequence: CASSLVAQDYEQYF.

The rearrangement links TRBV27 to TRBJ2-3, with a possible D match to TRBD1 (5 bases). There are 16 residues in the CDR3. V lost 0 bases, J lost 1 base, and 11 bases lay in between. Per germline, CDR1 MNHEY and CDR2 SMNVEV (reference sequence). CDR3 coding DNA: TGTGCCAGCAGTTTATCGAGAGGCAGGGGCACAGATACGCAGTATTTT. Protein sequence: CASSLSRGRGTDTQYF.

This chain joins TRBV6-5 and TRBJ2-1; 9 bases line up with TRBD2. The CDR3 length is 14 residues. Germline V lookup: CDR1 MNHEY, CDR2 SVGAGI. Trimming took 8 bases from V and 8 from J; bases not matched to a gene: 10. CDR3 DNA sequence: TGTGCCAGCTCAATCGCGGGAGGGTCATATGAGCAGTTCTTC. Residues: CASSIAGGSYEQFF.

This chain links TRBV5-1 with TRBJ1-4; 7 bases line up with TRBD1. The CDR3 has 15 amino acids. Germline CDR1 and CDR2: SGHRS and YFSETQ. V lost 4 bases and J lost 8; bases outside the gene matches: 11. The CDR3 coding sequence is TGCGCCAGCAGCCCCCGACAGGGACAAGGCGAAAAACTGTTTTTT. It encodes CASSPRQGQGEKLFF. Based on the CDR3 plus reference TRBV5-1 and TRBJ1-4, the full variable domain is KAGVTQTPRYLIKTRGQQVTLSCSPISGHRSVSWYQQTPGQGLQFLFEYFSETQRNKGNFPGRFSGRQFSNSRSEMNVSTLELGDSALYLCASSPRQGQGEKLFFGSGTQLSVL.

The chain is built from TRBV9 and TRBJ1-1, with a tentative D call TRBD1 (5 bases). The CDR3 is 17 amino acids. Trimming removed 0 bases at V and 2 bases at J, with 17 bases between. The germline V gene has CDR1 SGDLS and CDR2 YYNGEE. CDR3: CASSVGFNGGFNTEAFF. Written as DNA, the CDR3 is TGTGCCAGCAGCGTAGGTTTCAACGGGGGGTTCAACACTGAAGCTTTCTTT.

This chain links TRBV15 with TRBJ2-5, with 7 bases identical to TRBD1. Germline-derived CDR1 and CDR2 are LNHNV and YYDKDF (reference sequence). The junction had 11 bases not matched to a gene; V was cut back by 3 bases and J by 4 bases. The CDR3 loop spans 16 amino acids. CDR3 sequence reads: CATSRTLTGSAETQYF. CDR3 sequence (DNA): TGTGCCACCAGCAGGACACTGACAGGGTCGGCAGAGACCCAGTACTTC.

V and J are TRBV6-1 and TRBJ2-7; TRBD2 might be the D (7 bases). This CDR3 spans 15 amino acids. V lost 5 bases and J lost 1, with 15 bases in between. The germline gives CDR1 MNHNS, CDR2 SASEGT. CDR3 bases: TGTGCCAGCAGTAACCCGCGGGGGCTGTCCTACGAGCAGTACTTC. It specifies CASSNPRGLSYEQYF.

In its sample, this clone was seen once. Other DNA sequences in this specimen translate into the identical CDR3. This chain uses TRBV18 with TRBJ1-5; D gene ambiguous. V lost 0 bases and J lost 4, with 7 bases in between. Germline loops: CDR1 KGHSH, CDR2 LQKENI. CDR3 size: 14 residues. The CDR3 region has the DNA TGTGCCAGCTCACCACCGGGCGGGAATCAGCCCCAGCATTTT. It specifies CASSPPGGNQPQHF.

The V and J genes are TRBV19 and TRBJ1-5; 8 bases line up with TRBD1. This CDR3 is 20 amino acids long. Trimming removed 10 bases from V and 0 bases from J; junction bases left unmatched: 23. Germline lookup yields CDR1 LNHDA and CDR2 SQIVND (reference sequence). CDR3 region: CAIQWPQKRQGTYSNQPQHF. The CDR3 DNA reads TGTGCCATCCAATGGCCCCAGAAGAGACAGGGGACCTATAGCAATCAGCCCCAGCATTTT.

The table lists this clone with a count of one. The CDR3 spells CASSPGFMNIQYF. The CDR3 DNA reads TGTGCCAGCAGTCCGGGATTTATGAACATTCAGTACTTC. The chain carries TRBV28 and TRBJ2-4; D might be TRBD2 (5 bases). Germline CDR1 is MDHEN and CDR2 is SYDVKM. The CDR3 has 13 amino acids. Trimming shortened V by 5 bases and J by 7 bases, and 12 bases separated the two germline ends.

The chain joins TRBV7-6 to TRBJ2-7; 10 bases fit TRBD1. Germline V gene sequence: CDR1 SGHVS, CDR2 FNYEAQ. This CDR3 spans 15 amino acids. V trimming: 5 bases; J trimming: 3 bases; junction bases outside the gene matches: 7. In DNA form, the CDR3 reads TGTGCCAGCAGCCCGGGACAGGGGTTTGTCTACGAGCAGTACTTC. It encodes CASSPGQGFVYEQYF. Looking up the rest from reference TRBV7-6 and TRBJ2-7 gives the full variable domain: GAGVSQSPRYKVTKRGQDVALRCDPISGHVSLYWYRQALGQGPEFLTYFNYEAQQDKSGLPNDRFSAERPEGSISTLTIQRTEQRDSAMYRCASSPGQGFVYEQYFGPGTRLTVT.

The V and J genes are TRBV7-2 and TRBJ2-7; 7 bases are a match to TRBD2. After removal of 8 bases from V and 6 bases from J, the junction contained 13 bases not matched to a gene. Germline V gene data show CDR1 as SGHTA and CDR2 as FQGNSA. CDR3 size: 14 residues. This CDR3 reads CASAPQRGLLEQYF. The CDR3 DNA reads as TGTGCCAGCGCCCCACAGCGGGGACTTCTCGAGCAGTACTTC.

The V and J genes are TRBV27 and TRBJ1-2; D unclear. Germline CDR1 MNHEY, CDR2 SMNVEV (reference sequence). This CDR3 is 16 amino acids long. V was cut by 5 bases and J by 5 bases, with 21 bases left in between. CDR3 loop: CASSRDPGKPRYGYTF. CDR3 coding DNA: TGTGCCAGCAGTCGAGACCCCGGGAAGCCGCGGTATGGCTACACCTTC.